This T cell receptor beta chain derives from a study of neurological immune-mediated disorders. Findings and limits, study-wide: Sharing of CDR3 amino acid sequences among expanded clones across subjects was absent, suggesting private repertoires in all groups. One cluster of related CDR3 sequences contained, by phylogenetic grouping, the repertoires of 18 of 34 multiple sclerosis patients and formed a possible signature.

The junction had 10 bases not matched to a gene; V was cut back by 6 bases and J by 2 bases. This CDR3 has 18 residues. Worth noting for this clonotype: Its antigen is not known.

Sequencing of 15-18 subjects in each run yielded over 160 million TCR-beta sequences. TCRdb recomputed calls from the 5' RACE reads with MiXCR, one row per CDR3 protein. The table includes tens of thousands of distinct CDR3 sequences, around 3.6% detected once. This TCR was recovered from a woman aged 45-65 years with multiple sclerosis. This chain links TRBV12-3 or TRBV12-4 with TRBJ2-2; 12 positions match TRBD2. Material for sequencing was PBMCs. CDR3 amino acids: CASSYPLAGGPNTGELFF. In nucleotides, the CDR3 is TGTGCCAGCAGCTACCCTCTAGCGGGGGGGCCAAACACCGGGGAGCTGTTTTTT.